This T cell receptor (beta chain) derives from a study of early T cells in non-severe SARS-CoV-2 infection (dated by TCRdb to about 2021). As for the study more broadly: TCR sequencing used bulk RNA from unsorted whole blood, so alpha and beta chains could not be paired. Paper-wide results and their limitations: Matching against VDJdb was skewed toward anti-spike CD8 responses, likely underestimated virus-specific expansions, and missed private and CD4 specificities.

A case-control design nested within a healthcare worker cohort in London, UK, was used, with weekly nasopharyngeal swab PCR tests and blood sampling performed. Healthcare workers were recruited between 23 and 31 March 2020, during the week of the UK lockdown, and were followed weekly for up to roughly 15 weeks. The library was obtained by 5' RACE. The sample was run on a NextSeq 500. The TCR library protocol attached unique molecular identifiers to individual cDNA molecules to correct for sequencing error and PCR bias. Sequencing covered both TCR alpha and beta chains, and within each sample the abundances of alpha and beta sequences were tightly co-correlated. The published analysis was carried out like this. Decombinator V4 was used to perform V gene, J gene and CDR3 annotation of TCR sequences. Expanded TCRs were defined as changing significantly between any two time points under a Poisson model with p below 0.0001. TCR abundances were normalised to the total number of TCRs sequenced in each sample and reported as counts per million. MAIT TCRs were defined by TRAV1-2 paired with TRAJ12, TRAJ20 or TRAJ33, and iNKT TCRs by TRAV10 paired with TRAJ18. VDJdb, accessed 1 November 2021, was searched for CMV, EBV and SARS-CoV-2 annotated TCRs, excluding TCRs annotated for multiple antigens. The public reads were reanalyzed by TCRdb: fastp trimming at Q25, MiXCR alignment, in-frame beta chains only. Each CDR3 protein appears once, grouped with its most common genes and DNA. The V and J calls were not made by the authors but by TCRdb's processing. The sample has 46,000 or so distinct CDR3 sequences on record, 13% of them singletons. Roughly 10% of the sample is in the top ten clones.

For this chain, trimming is 5 bases at the V end and 5 bases at the J end, and the number of junction bases without a gene match is 9. Per the germline V gene (reference sequence), SEHNR is the CDR1 and FQNEAQ is the CDR2. Taken from cysteine to phenylalanine, the CDR3 has 14 residues. Solely the CDR3 DNA is kept, with 42 bases framed from the first base. Based on its abundance in the sample, this clonotype is medium-sized (0.01 to 0.1%). The target of this receptor is not known. One base away there is no much larger clone; base qualities are not given. Sequencing used whole blood. The TCR sequence derives from an adult who was a healthcare worker with PCR-confirmed SARS-CoV-2 infection or an uninfected control (not recorded which). The chain joins TRBV7-9 to TRBJ2-7, and 7 junctional nucleotides match TRBD1. CDR3 sequence: CASSRRQGTHEQYF. The DNA sequence reads TGTGCCAGCAGCCGCCGACAGGGCACCCACGAGCAGTACTTC.